Below, 20 T cell receptor beta chains from the same sample are listed, as sequenced in a study of blood T cell repertoires in COVID-19. Clones were sequenced by immunoSEQ multiplex PCR, and TCRdb holds only the in-frame ones, with some missing. The sample yields roughly 120,000 clones, about 85% seen once. Sequencing used peripheral blood. These receptors were obtained from a human donor in a cohort sampled during active COVID-19.

The rearrangement uses TRBV24-1 and TRBJ1-2; D unclear. Germline V CDR1 and CDR2: KGHDR, SFDVKD. This CDR3 has 13 amino acids. V was cut by 5 bases and J by 10 bases, with 16 bases left in between. CDR3: CATSAPWGGSYTF. CDR3 in DNA: TGTGCCACCAGTGCCCCCTGGGGAGGGTCCTACACCTTC.

The rearrangement uses TRBV9 and TRBJ1-4; 8 nucleotides line up with TRBD1. CDR1 is SGDLS, CDR2 YYNGEE, per germline. The CDR3 is 18 residues long. V lost 2 bases to trimming and J lost 0 bases; unmatched junction nucleotides: 9. The CDR3 DNA reads as TGTGCCAGCAGCGTCGGGACAGGCACACATACAACTAATGAAAAACTGTTTTTT. It specifies CASSVGTGTHTTNEKLFF. The entire variable domain, with the rest obtained from reference TRBV9 and TRBJ1-4, is as follows: DSGVTQTPKHLITATGQRVTLRCSPRSGDLSVYWYQQSLDQGLQFLIQYYNGEERAKGNILERFSAQQFPDLHSELNLSSLELGDSALYFCASSVGTGTHTTNEKLFFGSGTQLSVL.

This clone has a handful of counts. The V and J genes are TRBV2 and TRBJ1-1; D gene ambiguous. V dropped 0 bases and J dropped 7 bases, with 9 bases sitting between them. The CDR3 extends over 13 amino acids. Looked up from germline, CDR1 is SNHLY and CDR2 is FYNNEI. The CDR3 coding sequence is TGTGCCAGCAGTGAAGCGCTCGGGGTTGAAGCTTTCTTT. Its translation: CASSEALGVEAFF.

This chain joins TRBV3-1 (or the pseudogene TRBV3-2) and TRBJ2-2; 11 nucleotides match TRBD2. This CDR3 region has 16 residues. The V segment lost 4 bases and the J segment 0 bases; nucleotides outside the gene matches: 1. Germline V CDR1 and CDR2: LGHDT, YNNKEL (reference sequence). This CDR3 is CASSRLAGTNTGELFF. In DNA, the CDR3 is TGTGCCAGCAGCCGACTAGCGGGGACGAACACCGGGGAGCTGTTTTTT.

This clone was seen only a few times. V and J are TRBV15 and TRBJ1-5; D perhaps matches TRBD1 (6 bases). The CDR3 runs 15 residues. Trimming left V 4 bases short and J 1 base short, with 11 bases between. The germline V gene has CDR1 LNHNV and CDR2 YYDKDF (reference sequence). DNA of the CDR3: TGTGCCACCAGCAACAGGGATTTGAGCAATCAGCCCCAGCATTTT. Its protein product is CATSNRDLSNQPQHF.

J is TRBJ1-2 and V is TRBV10-2; maybe TRBD1 (5 bases). CDR1 is WSHSY, CDR2 SAAADI, per germline. V shed 3 bases and J shed 3 bases, with 17 bases lying between them. The CDR3 covers 16 residues. The CDR3: CASSEGGAGGYYGYTF. CDR3 bases: TGCGCCAGCAGTGAAGGAGGGGCCGGGGGGTACTATGGCTACACCTTC.

J is TRBJ2-2 and V is TRBV6-5, with 11 bases matching TRBD1. This CDR3 has 14 amino acids. V lost 6 bases and J lost 5; bases outside the gene matches: 2. In germline, CDR1 is MNHEY, CDR2 SVGAGI. The CDR3 spells CASRWDRGTGELFF. CDR3 nucleotides: TGTGCCAGCAGGTGGGACAGGGGGACCGGGGAGCTGTTTTTT.

This clone was detected only once. The V gene is TRBV19, the J gene TRBJ2-3; no definite D call. In germline, CDR1 is LNHDA, CDR2 SQIVND (reference sequence). The CDR3 runs 13 residues. The V end was cut by 4 bases, the J end by 4 bases, with 9 bases between. The CDR3 sequence is CASSTQAPDTQYF. As DNA, the CDR3 is TGTGCCAGTAGTACCCAAGCGCCAGATACGCAGTATTTT.

CDR3 loop: CASSSLPPGLAGVRYNEQFF. The CDR3 bases are TGCGCCAGCAGCTCATTGCCCCCGGGACTAGCGGGAGTTCGATACAATGAGCAGTTCTTC. This chain uses TRBV5-1 with TRBJ2-1; TRBD2 aligns across 14 bases. Germline V gives CDR1 SGHRS, CDR2 YFSETQ. The junction had 15 bases not matched to a gene; V was cut back by 3 bases and J by 4 bases. The CDR3 totals 20 residues.

The sample holds one count of this clone. V gene TRBV4-1 combines with J gene TRBJ2-1; the match to TRBD2 covers 7 bases. The CDR3 sequence is 19 residues long. V lost 0 bases and J lost 1; bases outside the gene matches: 12. From germline, CDR1 is MGHRA and CDR2 YSYEKL. The CDR3, as DNA: TGCGCCAGCAGCCAAGATGGGCTCGTGCCTAGCGGATCCTACAATGAGCAGTTCTTC. Its protein product is CASSQDGLVPSGSYNEQFF.

The chain has TRBV18 and TRBJ1-1, with D maybe TRBD1 (6 bases). The CDR3 is made up of 14 amino acids. CDR1 and CDR2 (germline): KGHSH, LQKENI. With 5 bases removed from V and 1 base from J, the gap between germline ends came to 11 bases. The CDR3 nucleotides read TGTGCCAGCTCATACCGGGACAAGAACACTGAAGCTTTCTTT. As protein: CASSYRDKNTEAFF.

In its sample, this clone was seen many times. The rearrangement uses TRBV18 and TRBJ2-1; 11 bases are a match to TRBD2. Per germline, CDR1 KGHSH and CDR2 LQKENI. This CDR3 spans 16 amino acids. With 5 bases clipped from V and 0 bases from J, the junction kept 3 bases outside the gene matches. In DNA, the CDR3 is TGTGCCAGCTCAAGCGGGACTAGCGGCTCCTACAATGAGCAGTTCTTC. The encoded protein is CASSSGTSGSYNEQFF.

In this sample, this clone turned up once. The chain uses TRBV5-6 and TRBJ2-7; D is uncertain. The germline V gene encodes CDR1 SGHDT and CDR2 YYEEEE. The CDR3 is 13 residues long. V gave up 1 base and J gave up 5 bases, with 10 bases separating them. The CDR3 DNA reads TGTGCCAGCAGCTTGAGTTCCCGGGACGAGCAGTACTTC. It encodes CASSLSSRDEQYF.

This clone was seen repeatedly, ten times or more. The chain links TRBV30 to TRBJ2-3; D perhaps matches TRBD1 (5 bases). V lost 3 bases and J lost 6, with 13 bases in between. The CDR3 totals 13 residues. CDR1 and CDR2 (germline): GTSNPN, SVGIG (reference sequence). CDR3 amino acids: CAWSAGNVDTQYF. CDR3 coding DNA: TGTGCCTGGAGCGCAGGGAATGTCGATACGCAGTATTTT. Full variable domain (rest looked up from reference TRBV30 and TRBJ2-3): SQTIHQWPATLVQPVGSPLSLECTVEGTSNPNLYWYRQAAGRGLQLLFYSVGIGQISSEVPQNLSASRPQDRQFILSSKKLLLSDSGFYLCAWSAGNVDTQYFGPGTRLTVL.

The rearrangement uses TRBV12-5 and TRBJ2-1; 12 bases map to TRBD2. CDR1 is LGHNT and CDR2 is FRNRAP in the germline V gene. The V segment lost 0 bases and the J segment 6 bases; nucleotides outside the gene matches: 6. This CDR3 is 17 amino acids long. DNA for the CDR3: TGTGCTAGTGGTTTGGTGGGGACTAGCGGGTACTTCAATGAGCAGTTCTTC. The encoded protein is CASGLVGTSGYFNEQFF.

This clone appeared a few times. The chain couples TRBV11-2 to TRBJ2-1; 9 bases fit TRBD2. The germline V gene has CDR1 SGHAT and CDR2 FQNNGV. V gave up 5 bases and J gave up 1 base; unmatched junction bases: 9. The length of the CDR3 is 17 residues. The CDR3 DNA is TGTGCCAGCAGCCTCTCTAGCGGGGCAGGTTCCTACAATGAGCAGTTCTTC. Translated: CASSLSSGAGSYNEQFF. The whole variable domain, filled in from reference TRBV11-2 and TRBJ2-1, reads EAGVAQSPRYKIIEKRQSVAFWCNPISGHATLYWYQQILGQGPKLLIQFQNNGVVDDSQLPKDRFSAERLKGVDSTLKIQPAKLEDSAVYLCASSLSSGAGSYNEQFFGPGTRLTVL.

The CDR3 DNA sequence: TGTGCCAGCAGCCAAGTGGGACAGCTGAGGTATGGCTACACCTTC. Translating it yields CASSQVGQLRYGYTF. The V and J genes are TRBV3-1 (or the pseudogene TRBV3-2) and TRBJ1-2; 7 bases are shared with TRBD1. The CDR3 contains 15 residues. CDR1 and CDR2 (germline): LGHDT, YNNKEL (reference sequence). The junction had 7 bases not matched to a gene; V was cut back by 1 base and J by 5 bases.

This chain uses TRBV30 with TRBJ1-2, with 8 bases aligning to TRBD1. CDR3 length equals 16 residues. Germline CDR1 and CDR2: GTSNPN and SVGIG (reference sequence). V dropped 4 bases and J dropped 0; count of bases not matched to a gene: 10. As DNA, the CDR3 is TGTGCCTGGACCCGCCTTCAGGGGGCGCCTAACTATGGCTACACCTTC. Its translation: CAWTRLQGAPNYGYTF. Filled out from reference TRBV30 and TRBJ1-2, the complete variable domain reads SQTIHQWPATLVQPVGSPLSLECTVEGTSNPNLYWYRQAAGRGLQLLFYSVGIGQISSEVPQNLSASRPQDRQFILSSKKLLLSDSGFYLCAWTRLQGAPNYGYTFGSGTRLTVV.

The rearrangement uses TRBV5-8 and TRBJ1-5; TRBD1 matches at 7 bases. Germline CDR1 SGHTS, CDR2 YDEGEE. Trimming cost V 7 bases and J 3 bases; bases outside gene matches: 10. The CDR3 extends over 15 amino acids. CDR3 sequence reads: CASGTGTVINQPQHF. The CDR3 region has the DNA TGTGCCAGCGGCACCGGGACAGTGATCAATCAGCCCCAGCATTTT.

The V call is TRBV10-3, the J call TRBJ1-1; 9 bases agree with TRBD1. The J segment lost 4 bases and the V segment lost 5 bases, leaving 5 bases of the junction unmatched. Germline V CDR1 and CDR2: ENHRY, SYGVKD. CDR3 length: 14 residues. The CDR3 protein is CAISSDRGTTEAFF. CDR3 in DNA: TGTGCCATCAGTAGTGACAGGGGGACCACTGAAGCTTTCTTT.